This TCR beta chain was identified during a study of blood T cell repertoires in COVID-19 (TCRdb year 2020). Concerning the study at large: The collaborator samples originated in the United States, Italy and Spain and spanned the acute and convalescent phases of COVID-19. A de-identified subject ID, COVID-19 status, age in years and sex were almost always included in the sample metadata. Deeply sampled blood TCRbeta repertoires from subjects exposed to, actively infected with, or recovered from COVID-19 were included in the dataset. Where available, HLA class I and class II types were obtained from metadata supplied by the sample provider rather than from assay-based typing. Samples were obtained from the ongoing ImmuneRACE study (first 160 participants) and from 950 to 1,500 subjects provided by 6 global collaborators. The repertoires were released in a freely available public database meant as a resource for research on the immune response to SARS-CoV-2. The prospective study material was composed of cDNA or gDNA derived from T cells, B-cell-depleted T cells, or PBMCs.

Paper-wide results and their limitations: Clinical and demographic metadata were provided uncurated, with the amount varying by source and participant.

Each collaborating institution followed its own protocols to collect whole blood in K2EDTA tubes. For TCRbeta analysis, collaborator samples were shipped as frozen whole blood, as isolated PBMCs, or as DNA extracted from either sample type. TCRbeta CDR3 regions were amplified from genomic DNA using the immunoSEQ Assay, a bias-controlled multiplex PCR. The original pipeline was this. The number of nucleated cells in each sample was estimated by amplification of reference gene primers within the assay. To quantify the absolute abundance of each unique TCRbeta CDR3 rearrangement, sequence reads were collapsed and filtered. Productive Simpson clonality was computed per sample as the square root of Simpson's diversity index over productive rearrangements. TCRdb re-hosts the immuneACCESS table, in-frame sequences only. Its copies lack some clones; in the studies checked, an unresolved V gene accounts for under half of them, and the cause for the rest is not known. The DNA gave D and trimming, while V, J and clone size come from that table. The sample includes more than 200,000 clones, with over 65% observed a single time. Around 2.5% of the sample comes from the top ten.

To note about this clone: No cognate antigen has been identified for it. Nothing much larger sits one base from this clone, and base qualities are not available.

Sequenced material: peripheral blood. The clonotype originates from a woman in her 70s with active or convalescent COVID-19.

The bases read TGTGCCAGCAGTGGACAGCTGGGTGGCTACACCTTC. It specifies CASSGQLGGYTF. The sequence joins TRBV6-4 to TRBJ1-2; the D gene is possibly TRBD1, with 5 bases matching. V gives up 4 bases and J gives up 7 bases, and the segment between their germline ends measures 10 bases. The CDR3 starts with the cysteine, ends with the phenylalanine, and has 12 residues. Only the CDR3 portion is preserved as DNA: 36 bases, with reading frame beginning at the first base. CDR1 and CDR2 were assigned from the germline V gene as MRHNA and SNTAGT.